The 32 T cell receptor beta chains below were found in one sample sequenced in a study of blood T cell repertoires in COVID-19. Clones were sequenced by immunoSEQ multiplex PCR, and TCRdb holds only the in-frame ones, with some missing. The sample shows 300,000 to 350,000 clones, 75% to 90% of them seen only once. Material for sequencing was PBMCs or T cells enriched from blood (not recorded which). Every receptor here comes from a man in his thirties or forties who had recovered from COVID-19.

V usage is TRBV4-2 and J usage is TRBJ1-2; 8 nucleotides agree with TRBD1. The V segment lost 0 bases and the J segment 6 bases; nucleotides outside the gene matches: 6. The length of the CDR3 is 15 residues. Per the germline V gene, CDR1 is LGHNA and CDR2 is YNFKEQ. The CDR3 nucleotides are TGTGCCAGCAGCCAAGATGCGGCGACAGGGGATGGCTACACCTTC. Translated: CASSQDAATGDGYTF.

This chain connects TRBV25-1 to TRBJ2-7, with D perhaps matching TRBD1 (5 bases). The V gene's germline CDR1 is MGHDK and CDR2 SYGVNS. CDR3 length: 16 amino acids. V lost 3 bases and J 2 bases, leaving 17 bases between the germline ends. Here the CDR3 DNA reads TGTGCCAGCAGTGAGCTCTTGGGGCGAGAAACCTACGAGCAGTACTTC. It codes for CASSELLGRETYEQYF.

The chain has TRBV5-4 and TRBJ2-4; a weak D match, TRBD1 (5 bases). The ends were cut back, 0 bases at V and 0 bases at J, with 10 bases in the middle. The CDR3 extends over 16 amino acids. The V gene's germline CDR1 is SGHNT and CDR2 YYREEE (reference sequence). The CDR3: CASSLGGRTAKNIQYF. CDR3 nucleotide sequence: TGTGCCAGCAGCTTGGGGGGCAGGACAGCCAAAAACATTCAGTACTTC.

CDR3 in DNA: TGTGCCAGCAGTCCCCACCCCCAAACAGAGAACACTGAAGCTTTCTTT. This codes for CASSPHPQTENTEAFF. The genes are TRBV28 and TRBJ1-1, with D hard to call. Germline CDR1 MDHEN, CDR2 SYDVKM. V dropped 5 bases and J dropped 1 base, with 17 bases sitting between them. The CDR3 is 16 amino acids.

The chain employs TRBV18 and TRBJ2-3; a weak D match, TRBD2 (6 bases). Germline assignment: CDR1 KGHSH and CDR2 LQKENI. CDR3 length: 16 amino acids. Trimming cost V 3 bases and J 0 bases, with 13 bases left between them. The CDR3 nucleotides read TGTGCCAGCTCACCCCTTGGGCGGGGTAGCACAGATACGCAGTATTTT. Residues: CASSPLGRGSTDTQYF.

The chain uses TRBV2 and TRBJ2-5; no firm D call. The CDR3 consists of 14 residues. Germline V CDR1 and CDR2: SNHLY, FYNNEI. Trimming left V 2 bases short and J 7 bases short, with 14 bases between. As DNA, the CDR3 is TGTGCCAGCAGTGAATGGGTAGCCCCCGGGACCCAGTACTTC. Translation gives CASSEWVAPGTQYF.

V gene TRBV5-6 combines with J gene TRBJ1-2, with unresolved D. This CDR3 is built from 11 residues. V was clipped by 4 bases and J by 8 bases, with 9 bases between them. Germline assignment: CDR1 SGHDT and CDR2 YYEEEE. Written as DNA, the CDR3 is TGTGCCAGCAGCCGTGGCCAGGGCTACACCTTC. The encoded protein is CASSRGQGYTF.

This chain uses TRBV7-9 with TRBJ2-1; D perhaps matches TRBD2 (5 bases). In germline, CDR1 is SEHNR, CDR2 FQNEAQ (reference sequence). This CDR3 has 15 amino acids. Deletions cut 1 base from V and 9 bases from J, with 16 bases between. The CDR3 region is CASSLGLGGMGEQFF. The DNA for the CDR3 is TGTGCCAGCAGCTTAGGTCTCGGAGGCATGGGTGAGCAGTTCTTC.

The chain couples TRBV19 to TRBJ2-7, with 7 bases fitting TRBD1. CDR3 size: 13 residues. Germline assignment: CDR1 LNHDA and CDR2 SQIVND (reference sequence). Trimming removed 6 bases from V and 2 bases from J; junction bases left unmatched: 4. The CDR3 is CASRRDRAYEQYF. CDR3 in DNA: TGTGCCAGTAGGAGGGACAGAGCCTACGAGCAGTACTTC.

This clone was counted between two and nine times. The chain has TRBV11-2 and TRBJ1-1; D is unresolved. There are 15 residues in the CDR3. Germline V gives CDR1 SGHAT, CDR2 FQNNGV. V lost 5 bases and J lost 0, with 13 bases in between. The CDR3 reads CASSPQVRMNTEAFF. CDR3 bases: TGTGCCAGCAGCCCCCAGGTTAGGATGAACACTGAAGCTTTCTTT.

This chain joins TRBV28 and TRBJ1-6; TRBD1 is a possible D gene (5 bases). The CDR3 spans 16 residues. V was pared by 5 bases and J by 7 bases, with 18 bases between. Per germline, CDR1 MDHEN and CDR2 SYDVKM. The CDR3 nucleotides read TGTGCCAGCAGTCCGGGACTTCGTTTTCCGAATTCACCCCTCCACTTT. Protein product: CASSPGLRFPNSPLHF.

The V and J genes are TRBV13 and TRBJ2-5; 12 positions match TRBD2. The CDR3 totals 16 residues. Germline V gene lookup returns CDR1 PRHDT and CDR2 FYEKMQ (reference sequence). V gave up 5 bases and J gave up 5 bases; unmatched junction bases: 9. The CDR3 DNA is TGTGCCAGCAGCCCTACCCGGACTAGCGGGACGGAGACCCAGTACTTC. Its translation: CASSPTRTSGTETQYF. Combining the CDR3 with reference TRBV13 and TRBJ2-5 gives the whole variable domain AAGVIQSPRHLIKEKRETATLKCYPIPRHDTVYWYQQGPGQDPQFLISFYEKMQSDKGSIPDRFSAQQFSDYHSELNMSSLELGDSALYFCASSPTRTSGTETQYFGPGTRLLVL.

The table lists this clone with a few counts. This chain joins TRBV28 and TRBJ1-5; 7 bases agree with TRBD1. The V gene end was trimmed by 4 bases and the J gene end by 1 base; junction bases not matched to a gene: 10. The CDR3 covers 17 residues. Looked up from germline, CDR1 is MDHEN and CDR2 is SYDVKM. This CDR3 is CASSSKGQHGSNQPQHF. CDR3 DNA: TGTGCCAGCAGTTCTAAGGGACAGCATGGCAGCAATCAGCCCCAGCATTTT. Drawing the rest from reference TRBV28 and TRBJ1-5, the complete variable domain is DVKVTQSSRYLVKRTGEKVFLECVQDMDHENMFWYRQDPGLGLRLIYFSYDVKMKEKGDIPEGYSVSREKKERFSLILESASTNQTSMYLCASSSKGQHGSNQPQHFGDGTRLSIL.

This clone was counted a single time. The V and J genes are TRBV7-9 and TRBJ1-2; TRBD1 might be the D (5 bases). Germline V gene data show CDR1 as SEHNR and CDR2 as FQNEAQ (reference sequence). The V end lost 0 bases, the J end lost 4 bases, and 12 bases lay between the germline ends. This CDR3 has 15 amino acids. The CDR3 DNA reads as TGTGCCAGCAGCTTAGCGGTGGCGGGGCTCTATGGCTACACCTTC. It is translated as CASSLAVAGLYGYTF.

With regard to this clone: Other DNA sequences in this specimen translate into the identical CDR3. This chain links TRBV18 with TRBJ1-1, with no clear D. Trimming removed 3 bases from V and 1 base from J, with 9 bases in between. CDR3 length equals 14 residues. The germline V gene has CDR1 KGHSH and CDR2 LQKENI. The CDR3 is CASSPAGKNTEAFF. CDR3 DNA: TGTGCCAGCTCACCGGCAGGAAAGAACACTGAAGCTTTCTTT.

This clone was recorded only once. The chain couples TRBV5-1 to TRBJ1-4; the D gene is possibly TRBD1 (6 bases). This CDR3 has 17 residues. Trimming took off 2 bases at V and 7 bases at J, with 21 bases between the two ends. Germline values: CDR1 SGHRS, CDR2 YFSETQ. The chain's CDR3 is CASSFGTGLFEGEKLFF. The CDR3 DNA follows: TGCGCCAGCAGCTTTGGTACAGGGTTATTCGAGGGTGAAAAACTGTTTTTT.

This chain connects TRBV19 to TRBJ1-5; D might be TRBD1 (6 bases). Germline loops: CDR1 LNHDA, CDR2 SQIVND (reference sequence). Trimming stripped 2 bases from V and 2 bases from J, with 22 bases between. This CDR3 comprises 19 residues. CDR3 DNA sequence: TGTGCCAGTAGTATAAGGGGGTCGGCCCCCTTTCAGGGCAATCAGCCCCAGCATTTT. Translation gives CASSIRGSAPFQGNQPQHF.

This chain connects TRBV10-2 to TRBJ2-5; D may be TRBD1 (6 bases). Germline V gene data show CDR1 as WSHSY and CDR2 as SAAADI. V gave up 4 bases and J gave up 5 bases, with 14 bases separating them. CDR3 length: 14 residues. CDR3 nucleotides: TGCGCCAGCAGTGGGAGAGCAGGGGTTGAGACCCAGTACTTC. Amino acids: CASSGRAGVETQYF.

This chain connects TRBV6-2 or TRBV6-3 to TRBJ1-2; tentatively, D is TRBD1 (5 bases). The CDR3 extends over 15 amino acids. Germline CDR1 MNHEY, CDR2 SVGEGT. V gave up 6 bases and J gave up 7 bases, with 21 bases separating them. The CDR3 bases are TGTGCCAGCAGCCCACCGCGCGGGGCGTCTTTTGGCTACACCTTC. It yields the protein CASSPPRGASFGYTF.

The chain couples TRBV7-9 to TRBJ1-1; D is perhaps TRBD1 (6 bases). Germline CDR1 is SEHNR and CDR2 is FQNEAQ (reference sequence). V shed 5 bases and J shed 3 bases, with 16 bases lying between them. The CDR3 extends over 15 amino acids. CDR3 coding DNA: TGTGCCAGCAGCGACCACAGGGCTGGGGACACTGAAGCTTTCTTT. Protein sequence: CASSDHRAGDTEAFF.

The genes are TRBV4-1 and TRBJ1-3; possibly TRBD1 for D (6 bases). Germline-derived CDR1 and CDR2 are MGHRA and YSYEKL. Between the trimmed V and J ends, which lost 3 bases and 0 bases, there was a span of 12 bases. The length of the CDR3 is 16 residues. CDR3 nucleotides: TGCGCCAGCAGCCATCACCCAGGGGCCTCTGGAAACACCATATATTTT. This encodes CASSHHPGASGNTIYF.

This rearrangement joins TRBV12-3 or TRBV12-4 to TRBJ1-4; D unresolved. The length of the CDR3 is 13 residues. Trimming removed 3 bases at V and 5 bases at J, with 7 bases between. Here the CDR3 reads CASSLWENEKLFF. In DNA form, the CDR3 reads TGTGCCAGCAGTTTGTGGGAGAATGAAAAACTGTTTTTT.

This clone turned up a few times. The chain is built from TRBV19 and TRBJ1-5; 7 nucleotides align to TRBD1. V shed 3 bases, J shed 4 bases, and the junction held 6 bases outside the gene matches. The CDR3 sequence is 15 residues long. CDR1 is LNHDA and CDR2 is SQIVND in the germline V gene (reference sequence). CDR3 amino acids: CASSIIQGVNQPQHF. In DNA, the CDR3 is TGTGCCAGTAGTATCATCCAGGGGGTTAATCAGCCCCAGCATTTT.

J is TRBJ1-5 and V is TRBV16; D is unresolved. Trimming left V 2 bases short and J 3 bases short, with 8 bases between. The CDR3 has 14 residues. Per germline, CDR1 KGHSY and CDR2 FQNENV. The CDR3 DNA reads as TGTGCCAGCAGCCAAGGGCAGTCCAATCAGCCCCAGCATTTT. Translated, it gives CASSQGQSNQPQHF.

The chain employs TRBV29-1 and TRBJ2-1, with TRBD1 matching 7 bases. This CDR3 region has 14 residues. The trim removed 7 bases at V and 4 bases at J, leaving 10 bases unmatched. Germline CDR1 SQVTM, CDR2 ANQGSEA. This CDR3 is CSERGRGSYNEQFF. The CDR3 region has the DNA TGCAGCGAGCGAGGCAGGGGGTCATACAATGAGCAGTTCTTC.

V and J are TRBV28 and TRBJ2-7, with TRBD2 as a possible D gene (5 bases). This CDR3 has 13 amino acids. V shed 6 bases and J shed 0 bases, with 9 bases lying between them. Germline-derived CDR1 and CDR2 are MDHEN and SYDVKM. Written as DNA, the CDR3 is TGTGCCAGCAGAGTAGGGAGCTCCTACGAGCAGTACTTC. Its protein is CASRVGSSYEQYF.

The chain is built from TRBV9 and TRBJ2-2; no reliable D call. Germline V gene data show CDR1 as SGDLS and CDR2 as YYNGEE. The CDR3 runs to 13 residues. The V gene lost 4 bases and the J gene lost 1 base, with 5 bases spanning the gap. This CDR3 reads CASSPRNTGELFF. DNA for the CDR3: TGTGCCAGCAGCCCCCGGAACACCGGGGAGCTGTTTTTT.

The genes are TRBV5-5 and TRBJ2-7, with 8 bases fitting TRBD2. CDR1 is SGHKS, CDR2 YYEKEE, per germline (reference sequence). The CDR3 loop spans 15 amino acids. The trim removed 4 bases at V and 5 bases at J, leaving 11 bases unmatched. Here the CDR3 DNA reads TGTGCCAGCAGCCCCGGGATACCGGGGGGGGACGAGCAGTACTTC. Protein sequence: CASSPGIPGGDEQYF.

The chain combines TRBV11-2 with TRBJ1-1; D gene ambiguous. The V and J ends lost 2 bases and 1 base respectively, with 5 bases between them. The CDR3 loop spans 13 amino acids. Germline-derived CDR1 and CDR2 are SGHAT and FQNNGV. The CDR3 protein is CASSLRRNTEAFF. Written as DNA, the CDR3 is TGTGCCAGCAGCTTACGGAGGAACACTGAAGCTTTCTTT. Full variable domain (remainder filled in from reference TRBV11-2 and TRBJ1-1): EAGVAQSPRYKIIEKRQSVAFWCNPISGHATLYWYQQILGQGPKLLIQFQNNGVVDDSQLPKDRFSAERLKGVDSTLKIQPAKLEDSAVYLCASSLRRNTEAFFGQGTRLTVV.

This chain links TRBV7-9 with TRBJ1-3; D remains ambiguous. V lost 0 bases and J 0 bases, leaving 3 bases between the germline ends. The CDR3 is 14 residues long. The germline V gene has CDR1 SEHNR and CDR2 FQNEAQ (reference sequence). As DNA, the CDR3 is TGTGCCAGCAGCTTAGCCATCTCTGGAAACACCATATATTTT. Translating it yields CASSLAISGNTIYF. The whole variable domain, remainder taken from reference TRBV7-9 and TRBJ1-3, is DTGVSQNPRHKITKRGQNVTFRCDPISEHNRLYWYRQTLGQGPEFLTYFQNEAQLEKSRLLSDRFSAERPKGSFSTLEIQRTEQGDSAMYLCASSLAISGNTIYFGEGSWLTVV.

The V gene is TRBV29-1, the J gene TRBJ2-2; 8 positions agree with TRBD2. Trimming removed 7 bases from V and 6 bases from J; junction bases left unmatched: 7. Per the germline V gene, CDR1 is SQVTM and CDR2 is ANQGSEA. This CDR3 contains 13 residues. Here the CDR3 DNA reads TGCAGCGCTAGCGGACTAGCCGCCGGGGAGCTGTTTTTT. Protein product: CSASGLAAGELFF.

This clone occurred once. V gene TRBV28 combines with J gene TRBJ1-1; TRBD1 matches 7 bases. The CDR3 is made up of 14 amino acids. Germline V gene lookup returns CDR1 MDHEN and CDR2 SYDVKM. With V trimmed by 3 bases and J by 2 bases, 3 bases remained unmatched. CDR3 sequence reads: CASSFTGVNTEAFF. The CDR3 DNA reads TGTGCCAGCAGTTTTACAGGGGTTAACACTGAAGCTTTCTTT.